This T cell receptor (beta chain) comes out of a study of T cells in Graves' hyperthyroidism and ophthalmopathy. Amplification yielded TCR beta CDR3 regions, with RNA transcripts as the source. During a first-round RT-PCR of the TCR CDR3, the HTBI primer set was used. Each CDR3 protein gets one entry after TCRdb re-called the multiplex PCR reads with MiXCR. The table includes hundreds of thousands of distinct CDR3 sequences, roughly a sixth detected once. This clonotype occurred many times. CDR3 size: 18 residues. Germline V gene lookup returns CDR1 LNHNV and CDR2 YYDKDF (reference sequence). V lost 0 bases and J lost 0; bases outside the gene matches: 8. Cells are PBMCs isolated from approximately 9.2 ml of fresh blood.

The V gene is TRBV15, the J gene TRBJ1-5; 7 bases map to TRBD1. The sequenced material came from blood. The sequence derives from a woman aged 35 to 49 with Graves' ophthalmopathy. CDR3 amino acids: CATSREATGPYSNQPQHF. As DNA, the CDR3 is TGTGCCACCAGCAGAGAAGCGACAGGGCCATATAGCAATCAGCCCCAGCATTTT.